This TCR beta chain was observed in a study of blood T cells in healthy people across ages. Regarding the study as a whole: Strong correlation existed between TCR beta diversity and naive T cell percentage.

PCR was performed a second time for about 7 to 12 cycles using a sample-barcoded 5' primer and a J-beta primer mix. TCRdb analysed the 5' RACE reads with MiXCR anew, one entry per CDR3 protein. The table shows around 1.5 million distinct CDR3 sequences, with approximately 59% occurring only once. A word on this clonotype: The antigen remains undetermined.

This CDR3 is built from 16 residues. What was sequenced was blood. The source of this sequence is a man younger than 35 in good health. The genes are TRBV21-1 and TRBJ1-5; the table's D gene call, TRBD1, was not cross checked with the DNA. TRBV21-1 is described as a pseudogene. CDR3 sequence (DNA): TGTGCCCCGCCGGGACAGGGAAAATATAGCAATCAGCCCCAGCATTTT. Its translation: CAPPGQGKYSNQPQHF.